Listed below are T cell receptor beta chains from one sample, sequenced in a study of OX40 agonist ivuxolimab in advanced cancers. The repertoire was sequenced with immunoSEQ multiplex PCR; TCRdb's copy has only in-frame clones and lacks some. Of roughly 80,000 clones detected, around 80% appear once; the ten largest clones hold roughly 1.7%. Material: CD4+ or CD8+ T cells sorted from blood, obtained in a trial of the OX40 agonist ivuxolimab. The source is an adult with an advanced solid tumor such as melanoma, head and neck, liver or kidney cancer. Each CDR3 is given with its conserved first and last residue. D genes are given only for firm matches. A clone size is listed for some rows: how often the clone was seen (once, few, many), or a class if it is expanded.

few,TRBV4-1,TRBJ2-5,.,15,TGCGCCAGCAGCCCAGGAGGGGGGGCCCTAGAGACCCAGTACTTC,CASSPGGGALETQYF
.,TRBV6-1,TRBJ2-7,TRBD1,14,TGTGCCAGCAGTACCGGGACAGCCTCCTACGAGCAGTACTTC,CASSTGTASYEQYF
.,TRBV11-1,TRBJ1-1,.,13,TGTGCCAGCAGCAGGACACGGGTGGCTGAAGCTTTCTTT,CASSRTRVAEAFF
.,TRBV28,TRBJ1-6,.,14,TGTGCCAGCCGCCGGACGCCCTATAATTCACCCCTCCACTTT,CASRRTPYNSPLHF
.,TRBV11-2,TRBJ1-5,TRBD1,14,TGTGCCAGCAGCGCCACAGGGGGCAGGGAGCCCCAGCATTTT,CASSATGGREPQHF
.,TRBV5-6,TRBJ2-7,TRBD1,14,TGTGCCAGCAGCAACCGACAGGGGATGAGGGAGCAGTACTTC,CASSNRQGMREQYF
.,TRBV29-1,TRBJ2-3,TRBD1,13,TGCAGCGCCCGGGACAGTGGGACAGATACGCAGTATTTT,CSARDSGTDTQYF
.,TRBV4-1,TRBJ2-1,TRBD2,19,TGCGCCAGCAGCCAAGATCGCTTAGCGGGGGCCCTATCCTACAATGAGCAGTTCTTC,CASSQDRLAGALSYNEQFF
.,TRBV7-2,TRBJ1-4,TRBD1,15,TGTGCCAGCAGCGGGATGGGACAGCATAATGAAAAACTGTTTTTT,CASSGMGQHNEKLFF
.,TRBV7-9,TRBJ1-4,.,17,TGTGCCAGCAGCCGAGGGGGAGGGAATCTTCTCAGTGAAAAACTGTTTTTT,CASSRGGGNLLSEKLFF
.,TRBV6-5,TRBJ1-3,TRBD1,13,TGTGCCAGCAGTCAGACAGGGGCCCACACCATATATTTT,CASSQTGAHTIYF
.,TRBV5-1,TRBJ2-7,TRBD1,15,TGCGCCAGCAGCCGGCTCTCGGGACAGGGATCCGAGCAGTACTTC,CASSRLSGQGSEQYF
once,TRBV29-1,TRBJ1-2,.,14,TGCAGCGTTGGGGTCGGGGGGGCAAACTATGGCTACACCTTC,CSVGVGGANYGYTF
.,TRBV27,TRBJ1-5,.,12,TGTGCCAGCAGTTTCCGCAATCAGCCCCAGCATTTT,CASSFRNQPQHF
.,TRBV4-1,TRBJ2-3,TRBD1,14,TGCGCCAGCAGCCGACGACAGGGGGCTAATACGCAGTATTTT,CASSRRQGANTQYF
.,TRBV16,TRBJ1-2,.,16,TGTGCCAGCAGCCAAAATGGCAGGGGAAGGGATTATGGCTACACCTTC,CASSQNGRGRDYGYTF
.,TRBV29-1,TRBJ1-1,.,13,TGCAGCGTCCGAGAGGGAGGGAACACTGAAGCTTTCTTT,CSVREGGNTEAFF
.,TRBV5-1,TRBJ2-3,.,15,TGCGCCAGCAGCTTGGAGTGGACTAGGGGGGATACGCAGTATTTT,CASSLEWTRGDTQYF
.,TRBV6-1,TRBJ2-3,.,14,TGTGCCAGTAAGCAGGGAACTAGCACAGATACGCAGTATTTT,CASKQGTSTDTQYF
.,TRBV7-2,TRBJ1-4,.,14,TGTGCCAGCAGGCAGGGGTGGTCTAATGAAAAACTGTTTTTT,CASRQGWSNEKLFF
.,TRBV30,TRBJ1-1,.,14,TGTGCCTGGAGTTTGGGGGTAGTGAACACTGAAGCTTTCTTT,CAWSLGVVNTEAFF
.,TRBV19,TRBJ2-3,TRBD2,16,TGTGCCAGTAGTAAGGGACTAGCGGGGAGCACAGATACGCAGTATTTT,CASSKGLAGSTDTQYF
.,TRBV6-5,TRBJ1-1,.,12,TGTGCCAGCAACGGGGGGGGCACTGAAGCTTTCTTT,CASNGGGTEAFF
.,TRBV7-2,TRBJ2-7,.,18,TGTGCCAGCAGCCAGAGGAATGAGGGTCGGGGGAATTCCTACGAGCAGTACTTC,CASSQRNEGRGNSYEQYF
.,TRBV14,TRBJ1-3,.,11,TGTGCCAGCAGCCAAGGAAACACCATATATTTT,CASSQGNTIYF
.,TRBV28,TRBJ1-1,.,11,TGTGCCAGCAAGGGGGACACTGAAGCTTTCTTT,CASKGDTEAFF
.,TRBV19,TRBJ1-1,.,15,TGTGCCAGTAGTAAGACCGATATTATGAACACTGAAGCTTTCTTT,CASSKTDIMNTEAFF
.,TRBV5-5,TRBJ2-2,TRBD1,14,TGTGCCAGCAGCTTCCAGGGGGTGACCGGGGAGCTGTTTTTT,CASSFQGVTGELFF
.,TRBV19,TRBJ2-2,.,13,TGTGCCAGCCAGCTCGCGAACACCGGGGAGCTGTTTTTT,CASQLANTGELFF
.,TRBV7-9,TRBJ2-7,.,15,TGTGCCAGCAGCATCAAGACCGACGGAACCTACGAGCAGTACTTC,CASSIKTDGTYEQYF
.,TRBV5-6,TRBJ2-4,.,11,TGTGCCAGCAGCCGGGAGAACATTCAGTACTTC,CASSRENIQYF
.,TRBV19,TRBJ2-5,TRBD2,13,TGTGCCAGTAGTAGACTAGCCCAAGAGACCCAGTACTTC,CASSRLAQETQYF
once,TRBV28,TRBJ1-1,TRBD1,14,TGTGCCAGCAGTGAGGGACAGCCGAACACTGAAGCTTTCTTT,CASSEGQPNTEAFF
.,TRBV7-9,TRBJ1-3,.,18,TGTGCCAGCAGCTTTAATTGGGGAGCGGGGCCCTCTGGAAACACCATATATTTT,CASSFNWGAGPSGNTIYF
few,TRBV29-1,TRBJ1-4,.,13,TGCAGCGTTCCGGGACCTAATAATGAAAAACTGTTTTTT,CSVPGPNNEKLFF
.,TRBV19,TRBJ1-4,TRBD1,14,TGTGCCAGTAGTGGAGACAGGGGTAGAGAAAAACTGTTTTTT,CASSGDRGREKLFF
.,TRBV2,TRBJ2-3,.,14,TGTGCCAGCAGTGCAGGGGGGCGCACAGATACGCAGTATTTT,CASSAGGRTDTQYF
.,TRBV7-3,TRBJ1-3,.,14,TGTGCCAGCAGCTTTGGTGGGCTCGGAAACACCATATATTTT,CASSFGGLGNTIYF
.,TRBV6-5,TRBJ2-7,TRBD2,13,TGTGCCAGCATGGCTAGCGGGGGAGGAGAGCAGTACTTC,CASMASGGGEQYF
once,TRBV7-7,TRBJ1-4,TRBD1,12,TGTGCTGCTGGGACAGGGCCTGAAAAACTGTTTTTT,CAAGTGPEKLFF
few,TRBV5-5,TRBJ1-4,.,15,TGTGCCAGCAGCTTGCTGGGGACAACTAATGAAAAACTGTTTTTT,CASSLLGTTNEKLFF
.,TRBV5-4,TRBJ1-2,TRBD1,15,TGTGCCAGCAGCAGCCGGGACAGGGGGTACTATGGCTACACCTTC,CASSSRDRGYYGYTF
.,TRBV4-1,TRBJ2-7,TRBD2,17,TGCGCCAGCAGCCACGTTCCGGGACTAGGGCCCTTCCCCGAGCAGTACTTC,CASSHVPGLGPFPEQYF
.,TRBV29-1,TRBJ1-1,.,12,TGCAGCGTTGATAAGGGGGGGACTGAAGCTTTCTTT,CSVDKGGTEAFF
.,TRBV28,TRBJ1-5,.,15,TGTGCCAGCAGACTTTACAGGGTAAGCAATCAGCCCCAGCATTTT,CASRLYRVSNQPQHF
.,TRBV11-1,TRBJ2-4,TRBD1,16,TGTGCCAGCAGCCCGACAGGGGTTGGAGCCAAAAACATTCAGTACTTC,CASSPTGVGAKNIQYF
.,TRBV5-1,TRBJ2-7,.,14,TGCGCCAGTAGCTTTGATGGGTCCTACGGCGAGCAGTACTTC,CASSFDGSYGEQYF
.,TRBV5-4,TRBJ2-7,TRBD2,15,TGTGCCAGCAGCTTGGTAGCGGGGGCGCCCCGCGAGCAGTACTTC,CASSLVAGAPREQYF
.,TRBV28,TRBJ2-5,TRBD2,18,TGTGCCAGCAGTATATCACCTTTAGGGACTAGCCATCAAGAGACCCAGTACTTC,CASSISPLGTSHQETQYF
.,TRBV7-2,TRBJ2-2,TRBD2,15,TGTGCCAGCAGCTTTATAGGACTAGTTGTAGGGGAGCTGTTTTTT,CASSFIGLVVGELFF
.,TRBV4-3,TRBJ2-2,TRBD1,16,TGCGCCAGCAGCCAAGAAGGACAGGGGAACACCGGGGAGCTGTTTTTT,CASSQEGQGNTGELFF
.,TRBV7-2,TRBJ2-3,TRBD1,14,TGTGCCAGCAGCTTCCAACAGGGGGCAGATACGCAGTATTTT,CASSFQQGADTQYF
.,TRBV7-2,TRBJ2-2,TRBD2,15,TGTGCCAGCAGCCGGACTAGCAGCCCCACCGGGGAGCTGTTTTTT,CASSRTSSPTGELFF
.,TRBV7-2,TRBJ2-7,.,14,TGTGCCAGCAGCTTAAGAGGGCTGATAGCCGAGCAGTACTTC,CASSLRGLIAEQYF